This TCR beta chain was sequenced in a study of blood T cell repertoires in COVID-19. TCRdb's copy holds only in-frame clones and misses some; the assay was immunoSEQ multiplex PCR. The repertoire consists of some 180,000 clones, with roughly 79% occurring once and the leading ten covering 9.5% to 11%. The clonotype originates from a woman aged 40 to 49 with COVID-19, enrolled during active disease. The sample comprised peripheral blood.

CDR3 nucleotide sequence: TGTGCCAGCAGCCATTACATAGCGGGTAACACCGGGGAGCTGTTTTTT. Its translation is CASSHYIAGNTGELFF. The chain has TRBV14 and TRBJ2-2, with 7 bases aligning to TRBD2. Germline values: CDR1 SGHDN, CDR2 FVKESK. J gave up 2 bases and V 3 bases, and 6 bases lay outside the gene matches. CDR3 length equals 16 residues.